This T cell receptor (beta chain) is drawn from a study of pediatric ulcerative colitis. Study at large: Disease was pancolitis in seven or eight and left-sided in two, histology-confirmed. The study, taken as a whole, reports: In rectum, acute severe colitis had expanded clones and less diversity. Two rectal clonotypes were found only in ulcerative colitis patients, all of them.

V was clipped by 5 bases and J by 3 bases; unmatched bases: 2. There are 13 residues in the CDR3. The germline CDR1 and CDR2 sequences are LNHDA and SQIVND (reference sequence). No immunosuppressive drugs were given to ulcerative colitis patients before diagnostic colonoscopy. Data came from immunoSEQ multiplex PCR; TCRdb stores just in-frame clones and leaves some out. This table has 65,000 or so clones, roughly 90% appearing once. Worth noting for this clone: Its antigen is currently unknown. This CDR3 is also generated by other DNA sequences in the sample.

The chain combines TRBV19 with TRBJ1-2, with TRBD1 matching over 8 bases. The receptor was derived from a boy aged 10-17 years with severe ulcerative colitis. The sequenced material came from blood. In DNA, the CDR3 is TGTGCCAGTAGTGACAGGGGCGACTATGGCTACACCTTC. The encoded protein is CASSDRGDYGYTF.